Listed below are T cell receptor beta chains from one sample, sequenced in a study of blood T cell repertoires in COVID-19. Clones were sequenced by immunoSEQ multiplex PCR, and TCRdb holds only the in-frame ones, with some missing. The sample consists of roughly 150,000 clones, around 80% of them appearing once. The sequenced sample was peripheral blood. These receptors all stem from a man aged 55 to 70 with acute or convalescent COVID-19. CDR3s leave out the opening cysteine and the closing phenylalanine or tryptophan. D genes are given only for firm matches.

v_gene	d_gene	j_gene	CDR3aa
TRBV15	NA	TRBJ1-5	ATSRTQGDQPQH
TRBV4-2	NA	TRBJ1-2	ASSQGGGFEESYGYT
TRBV10-2	NA	TRBJ1-1	ASSETAGSVAF
TRBV28	NA	TRBJ2-4	ASSPTAIGSTRGKY
TRBV6-1	TRBD2	TRBJ2-5	ASSDGGGQETQY
TRBV28	NA	TRBJ1-4	ASGGAGREKLF
TRBV27	TRBD2	TRBJ2-7	ASRAGYEQY
TRBV18	TRBD2	TRBJ2-5	ASSPRLAGDLQETQY
TRBV2	TRBD2	TRBJ2-4	ASSVRGDKNIQY
TRBV4-3	TRBD2	TRBJ2-1	ASSQGGGAGGFDEQF
TRBV6-5	NA	TRBJ1-2	ASNRSPYGYT
TRBV7-9	NA	TRBJ2-3	ASSPSPSTDTQY
TRBV2	NA	TRBJ2-7	ASSYDRQSSYEQY
TRBV28	NA	TRBJ1-2	ASNSLTNYGYT
TRBV2	NA	TRBJ2-7	ASSGHRVYEQY
TRBV19	TRBD1	TRBJ1-2	ASRQGPLGVYGYT
TRBV6-4	TRBD1	TRBJ2-1	ASSEIQGAYNEQF
TRBV19	NA	TRBJ2-2	ASSPQITNTGELF
TRBV29-1	TRBD2	TRBJ2-2	SVRGVGELF
TRBV3-1/TRBV3-2	NA	TRBJ1-1	ASSQEGAQGTEAF
TRBV30	NA	TRBJ2-3	AWRWALDADTQY
TRBV18	TRBD1	TRBJ1-2	ASSPAAGGLYGYT
TRBV5-1	NA	TRBJ2-1	ASSLGGLDRKVYNEQF
TRBV7-2	NA	TRBJ2-7	ASSLDSLAPYEQY
TRBV9	TRBD2	TRBJ2-3	ASSPRLAGNPPY
TRBV6-2/TRBV6-3	TRBD2	TRBJ2-1	ASSYQRGGPNEQF
TRBV7-8	TRBD2	TRBJ2-6	ASSTGTSGGRDEANVLT
TRBV5-6	TRBD2	TRBJ2-1	ASSPPGLADSYNEQF
TRBV6-1	NA	TRBJ2-1	ASSDTYNEQF
TRBV18	NA	TRBJ2-3	ASSPRQVNTDTQY
TRBV19	NA	TRBJ2-1	ASSIRRGGRYNEQF
TRBV28	NA	TRBJ2-7	ASSSLSYEQY
TRBV2	TRBD1	TRBJ2-7	ASRADRGQREQY
TRBV11-2	NA	TRBJ1-2	ASSSGLNYGYT
TRBV19	NA	TRBJ1-1	ASSIALPTRSNTEAF
TRBV7-3	NA	TRBJ2-3	ASSLMGAGDTQY
TRBV19	TRBD1	TRBJ2-1	ASSTQGVGNEQF
TRBV3-1/TRBV3-2	NA	TRBJ1-1	ASSQIRGDKRAEAF
TRBV5-4	TRBD1	TRBJ2-5	ASSSIDRGNQETQY
TRBV7-2	NA	TRBJ1-2	ASSLMSRVGGGYT
TRBV3-1/TRBV3-2	TRBD2	TRBJ2-5	ASSRGGAIETQY
TRBV6-5	TRBD1	TRBJ1-4	ASSRGQANEKLF
TRBV18	TRBD2	TRBJ2-7	ASSTVGMGPPGGEQY
TRBV19	NA	TRBJ2-6	ASRGMGPGANVLT
TRBV2	TRBD1	TRBJ1-6	ASRKTGTLITLH